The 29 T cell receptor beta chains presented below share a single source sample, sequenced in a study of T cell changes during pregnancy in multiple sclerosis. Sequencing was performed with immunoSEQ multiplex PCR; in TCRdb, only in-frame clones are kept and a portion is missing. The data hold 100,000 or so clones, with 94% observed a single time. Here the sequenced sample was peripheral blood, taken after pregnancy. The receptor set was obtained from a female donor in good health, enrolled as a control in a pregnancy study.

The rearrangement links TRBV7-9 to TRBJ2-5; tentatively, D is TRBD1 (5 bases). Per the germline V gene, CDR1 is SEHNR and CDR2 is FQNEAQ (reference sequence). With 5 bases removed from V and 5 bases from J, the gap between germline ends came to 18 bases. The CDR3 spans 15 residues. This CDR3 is CASSPPRDLIETQYF. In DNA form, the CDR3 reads TGTGCCAGCAGCCCACCCAGGGATTTGATTGAGACCCAGTACTTC.

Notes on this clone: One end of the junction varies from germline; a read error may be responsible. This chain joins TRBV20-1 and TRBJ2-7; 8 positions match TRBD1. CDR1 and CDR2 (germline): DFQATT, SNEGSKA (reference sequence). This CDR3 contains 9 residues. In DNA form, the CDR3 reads TGCAGTGCTCTGGGACAGGTGGACTTC. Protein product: CSALGQVDF.

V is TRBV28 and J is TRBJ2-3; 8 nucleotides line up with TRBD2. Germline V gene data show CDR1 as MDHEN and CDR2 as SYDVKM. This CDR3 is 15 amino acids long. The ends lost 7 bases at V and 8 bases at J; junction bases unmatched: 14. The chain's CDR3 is CASTPSLSGIGTQYF. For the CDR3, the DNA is TGTGCCAGCACACCCTCACTTAGCGGGATAGGTACGCAGTATTTT.

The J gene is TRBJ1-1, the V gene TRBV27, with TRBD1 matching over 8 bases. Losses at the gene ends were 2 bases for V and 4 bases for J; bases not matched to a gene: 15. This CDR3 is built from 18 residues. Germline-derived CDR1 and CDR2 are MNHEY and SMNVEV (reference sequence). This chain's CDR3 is CASSLKSGQGASSTEAFF. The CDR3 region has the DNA TGTGCCAGCAGTTTAAAATCGGGCCAGGGGGCTTCCAGCACTGAAGCTTTCTTT.

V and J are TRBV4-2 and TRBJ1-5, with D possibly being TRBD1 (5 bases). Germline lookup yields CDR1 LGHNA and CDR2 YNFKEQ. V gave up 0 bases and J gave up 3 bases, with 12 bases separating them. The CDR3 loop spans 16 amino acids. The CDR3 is CASSQDRAGYNQPQHF. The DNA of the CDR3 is TGTGCCAGCAGCCAAGATAGGGCAGGGTACAATCAGCCCCAGCATTTT.

In DNA form, the CDR3 reads TGCGCCAGCAGCCAAATTGCGGGAGGGGGCACAGATACGCAGTATTTT. Translation gives CASSQIAGGGTDTQYF. The chain combines TRBV4-1 with TRBJ2-3, with 9 bases aligning to TRBD2. Germline loops: CDR1 MGHRA, CDR2 YSYEKL. CDR3 length equals 16 residues. J gave up 1 base and V 2 bases, and 4 bases lay outside the gene matches.

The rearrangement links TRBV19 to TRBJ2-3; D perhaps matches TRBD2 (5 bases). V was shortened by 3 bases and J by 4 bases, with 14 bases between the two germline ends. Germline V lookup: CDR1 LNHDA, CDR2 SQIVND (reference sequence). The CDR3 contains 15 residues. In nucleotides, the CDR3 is TGTGCCAGTAGTATTCCGAGGGCGGCAGCAGATACGCAGTATTTT. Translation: CASSIPRAAADTQYF.

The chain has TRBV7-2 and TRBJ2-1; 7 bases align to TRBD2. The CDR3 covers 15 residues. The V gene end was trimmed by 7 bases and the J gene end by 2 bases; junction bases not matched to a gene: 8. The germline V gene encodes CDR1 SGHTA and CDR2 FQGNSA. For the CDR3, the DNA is TGTGCCAGCAAAGAGGGACTATATCCCTACAATGAGCAGTTCTTC. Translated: CASKEGLYPYNEQFF.

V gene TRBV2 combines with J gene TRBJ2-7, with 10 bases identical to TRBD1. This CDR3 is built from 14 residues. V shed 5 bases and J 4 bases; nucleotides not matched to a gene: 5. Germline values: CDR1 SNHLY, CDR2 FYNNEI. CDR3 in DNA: TGTGCCAGCAGTCGACAGGGGGCGCTTTACGAGCAGTACTTC. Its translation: CASSRQGALYEQYF.

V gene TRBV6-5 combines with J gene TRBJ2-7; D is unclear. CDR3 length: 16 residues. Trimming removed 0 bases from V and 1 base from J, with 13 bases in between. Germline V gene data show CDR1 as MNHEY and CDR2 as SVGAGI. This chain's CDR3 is CASSYSEVSNSYEQYF. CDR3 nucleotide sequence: TGTGCCAGCAGTTACTCCGAGGTTAGCAATTCCTACGAGCAGTACTTC.

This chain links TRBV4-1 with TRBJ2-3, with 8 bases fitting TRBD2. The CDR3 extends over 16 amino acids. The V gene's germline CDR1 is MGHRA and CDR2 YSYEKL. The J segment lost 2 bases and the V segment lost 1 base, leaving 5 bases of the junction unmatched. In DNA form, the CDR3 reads TGCGCCAGCAGCCAAGTAGCGGGGAGATTCACAGATACGCAGTATTTT. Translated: CASSQVAGRFTDTQYF.

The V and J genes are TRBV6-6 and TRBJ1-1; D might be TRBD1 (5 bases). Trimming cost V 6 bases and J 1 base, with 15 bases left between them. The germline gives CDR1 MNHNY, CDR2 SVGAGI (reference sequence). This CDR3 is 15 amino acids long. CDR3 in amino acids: CASSPRGGENTEAFF. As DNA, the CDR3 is TGTGCCAGCAGCCCAAGGGGAGGGGAGAACACTGAAGCTTTCTTT.

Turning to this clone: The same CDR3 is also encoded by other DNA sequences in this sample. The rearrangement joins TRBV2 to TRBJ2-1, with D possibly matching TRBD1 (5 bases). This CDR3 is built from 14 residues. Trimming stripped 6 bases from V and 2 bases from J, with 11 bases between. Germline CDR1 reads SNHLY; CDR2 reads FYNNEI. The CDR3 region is CASSRQGAYNEQFF. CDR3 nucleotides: TGTGCCAGCAGCCGCCAGGGCGCCTACAATGAGCAGTTCTTC.

CDR3 in amino acids: CASNNRGWGETQYF. The CDR3 coding sequence is TGTGCCAGCAACAACAGGGGTTGGGGAGAGACCCAGTACTTC. J is TRBJ2-5 and V is TRBV2, with 7 bases matching TRBD1. CDR1 SNHLY and CDR2 FYNNEI come from the germline V gene. Losses at the gene ends were 7 bases for V and 4 bases for J; bases not matched to a gene: 9. CDR3 length: 14 amino acids.

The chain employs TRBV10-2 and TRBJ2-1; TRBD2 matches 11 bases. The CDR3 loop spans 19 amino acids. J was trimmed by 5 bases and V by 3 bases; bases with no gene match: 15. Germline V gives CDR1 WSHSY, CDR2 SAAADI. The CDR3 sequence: CASSEILAGELGIHNEQFF. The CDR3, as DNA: TGCGCCAGCAGTGAAATACTAGCGGGAGAATTGGGGATCCACAATGAGCAGTTCTTC.

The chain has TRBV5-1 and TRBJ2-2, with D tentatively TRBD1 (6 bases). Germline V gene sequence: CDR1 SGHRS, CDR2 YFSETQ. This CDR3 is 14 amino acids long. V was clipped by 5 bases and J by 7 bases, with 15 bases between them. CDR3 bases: TGCGCCAGCAGACCGGACAGCCCTCTCGGGGAGCTGTTTTTT. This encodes CASRPDSPLGELFF.

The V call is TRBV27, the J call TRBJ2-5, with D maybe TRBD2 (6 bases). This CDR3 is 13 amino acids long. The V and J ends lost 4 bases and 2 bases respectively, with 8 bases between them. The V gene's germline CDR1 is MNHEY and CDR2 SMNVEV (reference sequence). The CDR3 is CASSWRGQETQYF. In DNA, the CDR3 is TGTGCCAGCAGTTGGAGGGGACAAGAGACCCAGTACTTC.

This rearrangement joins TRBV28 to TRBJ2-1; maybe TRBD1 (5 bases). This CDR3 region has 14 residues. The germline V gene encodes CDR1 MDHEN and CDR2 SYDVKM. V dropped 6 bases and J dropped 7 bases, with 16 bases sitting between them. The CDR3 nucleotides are TGTGCCAGCAGCCACAGGTTCCCTCGAAATGAGCAGTTCTTC. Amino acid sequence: CASSHRFPRNEQFF.

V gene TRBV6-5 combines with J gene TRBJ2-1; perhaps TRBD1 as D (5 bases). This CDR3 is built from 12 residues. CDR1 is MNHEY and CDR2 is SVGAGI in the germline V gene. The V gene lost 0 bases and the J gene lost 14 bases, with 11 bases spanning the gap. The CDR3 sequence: CASSYSLGREFF. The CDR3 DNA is TGTGCCAGCAGTTACTCTTTGGGCAGGGAGTTCTTC.

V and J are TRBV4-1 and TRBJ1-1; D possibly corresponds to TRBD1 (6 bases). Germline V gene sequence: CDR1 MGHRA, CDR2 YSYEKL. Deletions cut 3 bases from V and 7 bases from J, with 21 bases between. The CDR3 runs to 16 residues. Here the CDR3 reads CASSQEKQQGRVEAFF. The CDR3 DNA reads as TGCGCCAGCAGCCAGGAAAAACAACAGGGACGCGTTGAAGCTTTCTTT.

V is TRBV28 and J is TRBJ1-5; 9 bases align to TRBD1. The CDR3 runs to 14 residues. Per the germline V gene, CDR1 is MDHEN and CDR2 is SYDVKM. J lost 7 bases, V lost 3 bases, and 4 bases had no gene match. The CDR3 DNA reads TGTGCCAGCAGTTTTAGTACAGGGGGCCAGCCCCAGCATTTT. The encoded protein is CASSFSTGGQPQHF.

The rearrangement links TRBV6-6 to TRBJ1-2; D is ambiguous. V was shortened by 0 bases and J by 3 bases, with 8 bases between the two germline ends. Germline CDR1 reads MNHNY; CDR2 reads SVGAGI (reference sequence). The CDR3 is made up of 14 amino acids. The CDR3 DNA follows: TGTGCCAGCAGTTACTCGCTTGCGGACTATGGCTACACCTTC. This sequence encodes CASSYSLADYGYTF.

CDR3 amino acids: CASRRGQGDTGELFF. In DNA form, the CDR3 reads TGTGCCAGCAGGAGGGGACAGGGGGACACCGGGGAGCTGTTTTTT. The rearrangement links TRBV6-4 to TRBJ2-2; 11 nucleotides agree with TRBD1. After removal of 6 bases from V and 3 bases from J, the junction contained 3 bases not matched to a gene. Germline values: CDR1 MRHNA, CDR2 SNTAGT. CDR3 length: 15 residues.

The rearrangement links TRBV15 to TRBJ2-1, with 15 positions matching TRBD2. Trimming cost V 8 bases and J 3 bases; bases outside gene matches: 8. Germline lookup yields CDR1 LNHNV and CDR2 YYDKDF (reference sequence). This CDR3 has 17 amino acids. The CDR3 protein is CATLSGTSGRFYNEQFF. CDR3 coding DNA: TGTGCCACCCTCTCGGGGACTAGCGGGAGGTTCTACAATGAGCAGTTCTTC.

For the CDR3, the DNA is TGTGCCAGCAGCGACGGGACAGGGTTGGAAAAACTGTTTTTT. Translating gives CASSDGTGLEKLFF. This sequence joins TRBV2 and TRBJ1-4; TRBD1 agrees at 9 bases. V was clipped by 6 bases and J by 8 bases; unmatched bases: 7. Germline V gene sequence: CDR1 SNHLY, CDR2 FYNNEI. This CDR3 contains 14 residues.

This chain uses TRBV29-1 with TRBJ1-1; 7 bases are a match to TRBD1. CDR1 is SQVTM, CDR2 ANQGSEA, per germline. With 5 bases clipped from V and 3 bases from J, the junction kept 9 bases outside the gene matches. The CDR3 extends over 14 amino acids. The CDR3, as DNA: TGCAGCGTTCGGCGTGACAGGGCTGACACTGAAGCTTTCTTT. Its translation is CSVRRDRADTEAFF.

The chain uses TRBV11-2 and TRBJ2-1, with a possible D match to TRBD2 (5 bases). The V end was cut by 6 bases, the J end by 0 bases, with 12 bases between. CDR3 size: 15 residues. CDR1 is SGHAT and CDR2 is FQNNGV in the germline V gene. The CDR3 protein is CASSSGGNSYNEQFF. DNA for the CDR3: TGTGCCAGCAGTTCCGGAGGAAACTCCTACAATGAGCAGTTCTTC.

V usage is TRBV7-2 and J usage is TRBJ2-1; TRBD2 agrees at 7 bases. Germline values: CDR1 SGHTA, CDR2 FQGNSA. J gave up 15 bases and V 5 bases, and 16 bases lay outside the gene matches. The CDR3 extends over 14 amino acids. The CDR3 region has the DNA TGTGCCAGCAGCCCCCCGGCGGAGGGCCGGGAGGCGTTCTTC. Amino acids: CASSPPAEGREAFF.

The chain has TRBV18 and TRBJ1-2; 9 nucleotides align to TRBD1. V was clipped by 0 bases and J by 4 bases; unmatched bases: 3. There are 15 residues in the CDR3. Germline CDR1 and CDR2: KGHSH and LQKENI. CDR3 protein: CASSPPSQGAYGYTF. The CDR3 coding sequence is TGTGCCAGCTCACCACCCTCACAGGGGGCCTATGGCTACACCTTC.